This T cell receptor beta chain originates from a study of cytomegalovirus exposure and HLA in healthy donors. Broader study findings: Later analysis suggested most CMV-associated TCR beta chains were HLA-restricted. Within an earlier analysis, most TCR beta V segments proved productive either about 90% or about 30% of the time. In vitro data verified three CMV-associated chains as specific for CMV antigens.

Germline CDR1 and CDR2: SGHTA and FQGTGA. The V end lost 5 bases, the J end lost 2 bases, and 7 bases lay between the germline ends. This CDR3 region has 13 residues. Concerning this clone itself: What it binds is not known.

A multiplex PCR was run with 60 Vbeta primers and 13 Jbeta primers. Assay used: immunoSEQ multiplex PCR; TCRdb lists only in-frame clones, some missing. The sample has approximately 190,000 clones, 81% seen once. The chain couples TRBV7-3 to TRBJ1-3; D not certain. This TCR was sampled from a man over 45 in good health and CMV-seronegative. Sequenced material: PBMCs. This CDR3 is CASSPVAGNTIYF. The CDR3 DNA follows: TGTGCCAGCAGCCCAGTCGCTGGAAACACCATATATTTT.